The 2 T cell receptor beta chains below come from one sample, sequenced in a study of cytomegalovirus exposure and HLA in healthy donors. The PCR made use of 60 Vbeta and 13 Jbeta primers. Clones were read by immunoSEQ multiplex PCR, and TCRdb kept only the in-frame ones, dropping some. The sample table sets out 77,000 or so clones. Sequencing was done on a sample of PBMCs. Receptors were obtained from a man aged 30-40 years in good health and CMV-seronegative.

The rearrangement uses TRBV18 and TRBJ2-6; D is possibly TRBD2 (7 bases). This CDR3 has 16 residues. Deletions cut 2 bases from V and 2 bases from J, with 10 bases between. Germline V gene lookup returns CDR1 KGHSH and CDR2 LQKENI. CDR3 protein: CASSPGRGPGANVLTF. The CDR3 nucleotides are TGTGCCAGCTCACCAGGGCGGGGGCCTGGGGCCAACGTCCTGACTTTC.

The chain links TRBV4-1 to TRBJ2-3; TRBD2 agrees at 10 bases. Per the germline V gene, CDR1 is MGHRA and CDR2 is YSYEKL. Trimming cost V 0 bases and J 6 bases; bases outside gene matches: 12. CDR3 size: 18 residues. The CDR3 sequence: CASSQDPAGGPIDDTQYF. CDR3 sequence (DNA): TGCGCCAGCAGCCAAGATCCAGCGGGAGGGCCCATAGACGATACGCAGTATTTT.